This TCR beta chain was sequenced in a study of T cell responses to AZD1222 COVID-19 vaccine. As for the study in general: Second-dose recipients at about 4 or about 12 weeks were treated as one pooled group. General study results and limits: Among vaccine-associated CD4 TCRs, coverage spanned spike, with dominance at 160-218 and 743-854. After the peak T cell response, and only then, were repertoires sampled. In a largely white British group with more females than males, clonal diversity was possibly underestimated.

The CDR3 loop spans 14 amino acids. V shed 4 bases and J 8 bases; nucleotides not matched to a gene: 7. Germline-derived CDR1 and CDR2 are SGHRS and YFSETQ. A note on this clone: The antigen is unknown.

Profiling relied on immunoSEQ multiplex PCR, and the TCRdb table lists in-frame clones only, not all of them. The sample includes 85,000 to 130,000 clones, more than 85% of them seen just once. The gene calls are TRBV5-1 and TRBJ2-4; 9 bases fit TRBD1. The receptor was isolated from an adult in good health. Here the sequenced sample was peripheral blood, taken on day 0 of AZD1222 vaccination. The CDR3 spells CASSLQGAGDIQYF. The CDR3 bases are TGCGCCAGCAGCCTACAGGGGGCGGGCGACATTCAGTACTTC.